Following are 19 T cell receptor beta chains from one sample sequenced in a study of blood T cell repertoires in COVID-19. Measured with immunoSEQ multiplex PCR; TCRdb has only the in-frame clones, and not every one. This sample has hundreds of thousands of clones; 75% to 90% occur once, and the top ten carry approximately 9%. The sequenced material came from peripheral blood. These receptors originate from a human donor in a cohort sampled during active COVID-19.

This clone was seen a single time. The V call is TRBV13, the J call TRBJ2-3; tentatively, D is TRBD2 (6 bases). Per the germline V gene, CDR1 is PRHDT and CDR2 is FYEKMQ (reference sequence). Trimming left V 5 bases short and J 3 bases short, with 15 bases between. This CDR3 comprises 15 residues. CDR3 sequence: CASSPSPGGTDTQYF. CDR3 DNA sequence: TGTGCCAGCAGCCCATCACCCGGGGGTACAGATACGCAGTATTTT.

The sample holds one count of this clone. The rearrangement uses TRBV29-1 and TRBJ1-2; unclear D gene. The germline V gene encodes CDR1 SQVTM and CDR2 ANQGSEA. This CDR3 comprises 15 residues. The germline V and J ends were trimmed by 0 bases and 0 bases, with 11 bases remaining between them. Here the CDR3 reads CSVEDRYSANYGYTF. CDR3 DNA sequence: TGCAGCGTTGAAGATCGGTACAGTGCTAACTATGGCTACACCTTC.

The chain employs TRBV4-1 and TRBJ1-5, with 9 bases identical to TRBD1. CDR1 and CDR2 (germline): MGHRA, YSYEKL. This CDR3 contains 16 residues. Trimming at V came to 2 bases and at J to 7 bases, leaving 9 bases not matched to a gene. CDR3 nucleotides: TGCGCCAGCAGCCAATTGGGACAGGGCGGTCGGCAGCCCCAGCATTTT. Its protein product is CASSQLGQGGRQPQHF.

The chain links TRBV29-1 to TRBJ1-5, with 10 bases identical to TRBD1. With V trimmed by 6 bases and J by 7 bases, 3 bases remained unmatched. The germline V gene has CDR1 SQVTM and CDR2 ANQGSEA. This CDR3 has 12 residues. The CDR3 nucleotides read TGCAGCGTGTTGACAGGGGGCCAGCCCCAGCATTTT. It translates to CSVLTGGQPQHF.

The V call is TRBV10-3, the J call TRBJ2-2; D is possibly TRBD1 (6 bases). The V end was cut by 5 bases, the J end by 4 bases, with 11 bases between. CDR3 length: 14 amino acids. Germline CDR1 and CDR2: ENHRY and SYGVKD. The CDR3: CAISPTGGTGELFF. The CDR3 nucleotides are TGTGCCATCAGTCCGACAGGAGGCACCGGGGAGCTGTTTTTT.

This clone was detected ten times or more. The CDR3 DNA reads as TGTGCCAGCAGTGAGATGGGCCAGGGGCTTTCACCCCTCCACTTT. This codes for CASSEMGQGLSPLHF. The chain recombines TRBV2 with TRBJ1-6, with D perhaps matching TRBD1 (6 bases). Per germline, CDR1 SNHLY and CDR2 FYNNEI. Trimming took off 3 bases at V and 9 bases at J, with 15 bases between the two ends. CDR3 length: 15 residues.

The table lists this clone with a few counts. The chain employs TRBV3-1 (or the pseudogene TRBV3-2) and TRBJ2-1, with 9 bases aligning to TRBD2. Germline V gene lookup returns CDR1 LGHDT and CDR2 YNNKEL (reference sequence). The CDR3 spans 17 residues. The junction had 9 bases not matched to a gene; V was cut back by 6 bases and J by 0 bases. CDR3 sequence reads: CASSPLTSGLSYNEQFF. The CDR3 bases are TGTGCCAGCAGTCCCCTGACTAGCGGACTCTCCTACAATGAGCAGTTCTTC.

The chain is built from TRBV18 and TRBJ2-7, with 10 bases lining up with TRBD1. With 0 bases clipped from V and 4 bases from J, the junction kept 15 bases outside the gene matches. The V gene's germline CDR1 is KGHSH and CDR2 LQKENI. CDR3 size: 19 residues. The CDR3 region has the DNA TGTGCCAGCTCACCACCCGGGACAGGGGCCCTCAATCGCAGGTACGAGCAGTACTTC. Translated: CASSPPGTGALNRRYEQYF.

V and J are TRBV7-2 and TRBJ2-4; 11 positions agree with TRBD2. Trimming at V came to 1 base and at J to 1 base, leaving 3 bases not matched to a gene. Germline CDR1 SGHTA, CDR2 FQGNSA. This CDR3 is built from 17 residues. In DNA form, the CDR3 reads TGTGCCAGCAGCTTAGATCCTAGCGGGGGGGCCAAAAACATTCAGTACTTC. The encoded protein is CASSLDPSGGAKNIQYF.

CDR3 sequence: CATSDPGTGARGYTF. In DNA, the CDR3 is TGTGCCACCAGTGATCCCGGGACAGGGGCCCGTGGCTACACCTTC. The chain joins TRBV24-1 to TRBJ1-2, with 10 bases that match TRBD1. The CDR3 consists of 15 residues. V trimming: 3 bases; J trimming: 7 bases; junction bases outside the gene matches: 7. Looked up from germline, CDR1 is KGHDR and CDR2 is SFDVKD.

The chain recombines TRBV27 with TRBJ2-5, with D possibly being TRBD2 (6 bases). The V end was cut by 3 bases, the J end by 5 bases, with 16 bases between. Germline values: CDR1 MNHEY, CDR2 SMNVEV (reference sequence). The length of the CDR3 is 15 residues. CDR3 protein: CASSFRGRSVETQYF. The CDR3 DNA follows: TGTGCCAGCAGTTTTCGAGGGAGGTCTGTCGAGACCCAGTACTTC.

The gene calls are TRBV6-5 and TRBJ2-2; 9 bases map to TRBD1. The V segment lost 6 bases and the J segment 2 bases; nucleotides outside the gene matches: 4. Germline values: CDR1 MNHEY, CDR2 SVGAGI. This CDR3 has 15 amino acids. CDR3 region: CASRSGQGNTGELFF. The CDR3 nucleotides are TGTGCCAGCAGATCGGGACAGGGTAACACCGGGGAGCTGTTTTTT.

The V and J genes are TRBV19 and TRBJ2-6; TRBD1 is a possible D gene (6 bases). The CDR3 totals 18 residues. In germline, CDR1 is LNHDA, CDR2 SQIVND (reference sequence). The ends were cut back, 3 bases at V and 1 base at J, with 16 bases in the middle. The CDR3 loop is CASSILGGGGSGANVLTF. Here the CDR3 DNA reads TGTGCCAGTAGTATTCTAGGTGGGGGCGGATCTGGGGCCAACGTCCTGACTTTC. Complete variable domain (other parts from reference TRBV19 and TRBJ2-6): DGGITQSPKYLFRKEGQNVTLSCEQNLNHDAMYWYRQDPGQGLRLIYYSQIVNDFQKGDIAEGYSVSREKKESFPLTVTSAQKNPTAFYLCASSILGGGGSGANVLTFGAGSRLTVL.

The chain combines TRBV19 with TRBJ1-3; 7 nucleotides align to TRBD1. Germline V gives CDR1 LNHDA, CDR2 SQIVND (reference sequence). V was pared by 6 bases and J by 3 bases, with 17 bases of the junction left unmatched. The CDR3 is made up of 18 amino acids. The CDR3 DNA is TGTGCCAGTAGGGGAACAAACCGGGACAGTAGCCTTGGAAACACCATATATTTT. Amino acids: CASRGTNRDSSLGNTIYF.

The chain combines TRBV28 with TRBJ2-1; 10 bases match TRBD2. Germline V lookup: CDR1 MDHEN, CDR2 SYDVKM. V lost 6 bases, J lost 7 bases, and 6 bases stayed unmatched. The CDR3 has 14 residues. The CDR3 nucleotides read TGTGCCAGCAGGGAGCGGGGGGGCCGGAATGAGCAGTTCTTC. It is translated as CASRERGGRNEQFF.

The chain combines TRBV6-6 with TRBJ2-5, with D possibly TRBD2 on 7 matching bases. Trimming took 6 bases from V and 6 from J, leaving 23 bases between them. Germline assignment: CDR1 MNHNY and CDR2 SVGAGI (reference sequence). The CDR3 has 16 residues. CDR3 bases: TGTGCCAGCAGGCAATCACAGGGAGGGGGGGAGAAGACCCAGTACTTC. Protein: CASRQSQGGGEKTQYF.

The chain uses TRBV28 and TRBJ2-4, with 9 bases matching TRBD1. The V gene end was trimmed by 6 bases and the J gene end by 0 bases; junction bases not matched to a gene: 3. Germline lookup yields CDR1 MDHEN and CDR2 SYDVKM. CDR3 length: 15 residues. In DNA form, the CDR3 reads TGTGCCAGCAGCAGGACAGGGGAAGCCAAAAACATTCAGTACTTC. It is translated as CASSRTGEAKNIQYF.

Here the CDR3 reads CASSLSPGADTQYF. CDR3 in DNA: TGCGCCAGCAGCTTGAGTCCAGGCGCAGATACGCAGTATTTT. The gene calls are TRBV5-1 and TRBJ2-3; D gene unclear. Trimming pared 1 base from V and 4 bases from J, leaving 10 bases between. CDR3 length: 14 residues. Germline CDR1 reads SGHRS; CDR2 reads YFSETQ.

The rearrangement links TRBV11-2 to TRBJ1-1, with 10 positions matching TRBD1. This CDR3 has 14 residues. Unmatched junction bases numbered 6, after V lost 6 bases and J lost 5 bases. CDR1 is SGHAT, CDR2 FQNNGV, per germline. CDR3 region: CASSIGTGDTEAFF. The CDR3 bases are TGTGCCAGCAGTATCGGGACAGGGGATACTGAAGCTTTCTTT.